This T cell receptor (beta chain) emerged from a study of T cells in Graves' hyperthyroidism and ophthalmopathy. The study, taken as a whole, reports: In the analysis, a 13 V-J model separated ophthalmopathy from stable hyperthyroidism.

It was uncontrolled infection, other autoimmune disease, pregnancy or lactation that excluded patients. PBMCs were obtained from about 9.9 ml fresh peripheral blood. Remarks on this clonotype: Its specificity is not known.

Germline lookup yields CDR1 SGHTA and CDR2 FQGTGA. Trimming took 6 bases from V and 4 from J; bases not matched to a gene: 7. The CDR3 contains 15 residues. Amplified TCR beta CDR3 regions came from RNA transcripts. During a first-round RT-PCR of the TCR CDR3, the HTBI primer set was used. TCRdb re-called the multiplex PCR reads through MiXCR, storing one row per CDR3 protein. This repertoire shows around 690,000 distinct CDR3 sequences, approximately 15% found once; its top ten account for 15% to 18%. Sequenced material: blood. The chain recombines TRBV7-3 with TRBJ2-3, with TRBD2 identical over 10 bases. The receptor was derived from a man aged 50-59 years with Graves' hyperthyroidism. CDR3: CASRKLAGSADTQYF. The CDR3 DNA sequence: TGTGCCAGCAGGAAACTAGCGGGATCGGCAGATACGCAGTATTTT.